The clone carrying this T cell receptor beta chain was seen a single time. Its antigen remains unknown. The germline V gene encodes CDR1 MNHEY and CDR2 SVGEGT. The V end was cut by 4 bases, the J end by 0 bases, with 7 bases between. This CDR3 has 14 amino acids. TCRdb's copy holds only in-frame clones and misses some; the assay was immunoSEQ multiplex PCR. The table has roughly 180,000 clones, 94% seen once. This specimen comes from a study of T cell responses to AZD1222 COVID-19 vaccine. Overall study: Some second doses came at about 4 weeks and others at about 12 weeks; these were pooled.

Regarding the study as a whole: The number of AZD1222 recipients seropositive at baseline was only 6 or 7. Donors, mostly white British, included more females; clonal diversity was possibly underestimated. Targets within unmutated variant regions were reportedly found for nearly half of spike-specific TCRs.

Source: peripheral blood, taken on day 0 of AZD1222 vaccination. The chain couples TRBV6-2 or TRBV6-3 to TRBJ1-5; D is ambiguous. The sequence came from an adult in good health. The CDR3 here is CASSSSYSNQPQHF. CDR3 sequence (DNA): TGTGCCAGCAGTTCGTCCTATAGCAATCAGCCCCAGCATTTT.